Detailed here is one T cell receptor (beta chain). The assay was immunoSEQ multiplex PCR, and TCRdb's table has in-frame clones only and misses some. The sample consists of 470,000 or so clones, nearly 90% of them appearing once. This CDR3 comprises 14 residues. Trimming pared 6 bases from V and 3 bases from J, leaving 14 bases between. Germline loops: CDR1 SQVTM, CDR2 ANQGSEA. The entry originates in a study of blood T cell repertoires in COVID-19. Study-level background: The study drew acute and convalescent COVID-19 samples from the United States, Italy and Spain. From T cells, B-cell-depleted T cells, or PBMCs came the material, which was cDNA or gDNA.

Everyone who took part was roughly 18 to 90 years old, and they came from some 23 US areas. The chain joins TRBV29-1 to TRBJ2-2, with D perhaps matching TRBD1 (6 bases). The source is a young woman with acute COVID-19. Material: PBMCs or T cells enriched from blood (not recorded which). The DNA for the CDR3 is TGCAGCGTGAGGGTGCAGGGGTACACCGGGGAGCTGTTTTTT. Translated: CSVRVQGYTGELFF.